This TCR beta chain came from a study of cytomegalovirus exposure and HLA in healthy donors (dated by TCRdb to about 2017). Regarding the study in general: An earlier analysis of several hundred of the donors reported 276 Gb of sequence data and roughly 110 million unique TCR beta sequences from 150 million to 200 million T cells. An early release covering some 640 HLA-typed donors comprised around 300 gigabases of sequencing data and 85 million or so unique TCR sequences. Of the approximately 370 genotyped donors, approximately 81% were placed in the genetic ancestry cluster associated with self-reported Caucasian donors. The aim of the study was to test whether cataloging public T cell receptors could identify signatures of past pathogen exposure. The study profiled the T cell repertoires of 550 to 700 subjects by immunosequencing and related them to cytomegalovirus serostatus. Besides the first cohort of approximately 710 subjects, a separate validation cohort made up of some 110 different subjects was used. High-throughput TCR immunosequencing, statistical association of individual TCRs with disease status, and machine learning were combined to predict cytomegalovirus infection status. In a later analysis, previously published TCR beta repertoires from hundreds of donors were re-analyzed and high-resolution HLA genotyping was added so that TCR occurrence patterns could be studied. Rather than drawing on any new phenotypic data, the later analysis identified candidate immune exposures from TCR beta sequences and the way those sequences occurred across donors. To decide whether each TCR beta V gene segment behaved as functional or pseudogenic, an earlier analysis of 587 of the donors relied on high-throughput TCR beta sequencing. Alongside the repertoire data, information on donor age, sex, ethnicity and CMV serostatus was compiled. Genome-wide SNP genotypes for about 65% of the roughly 670 donors were used in a later genetic analysis, which treated that subset as a discovery cohort. All discovery cohort repertoires had been generated using a single sequencing platform. HLA typing included class I and class II loci at four-digit resolution. The number of donors typed differed by locus, with 629-630 for A, B, C, DRB1 and DQB1, about 500 for DQA1, under 610 for DPA1, and some 440 for DPB1. Roughly 5 DR-DQ haplotypes were handled as single units for association and clustering because linkage in the cohort was strong. Among under 450 genotyped donors of the cohort, an average of roughly 240,000 unique TCR beta nucleotide sequences were sequenced per donor, roughly a sixth of them non-productive.

The full study reports these points: The cohort was sequenced for TCR beta chains only, and without alpha or paired-chain data the features that could be detected were limited. According to a later analysis, TCR association rates differed among HLA loci, with DRB1 alleles showing the most associated TCRs and HLA-C alleles showing the fewest. Most TCR sequences were seen in very few donors, while some public TCRs were found in many individuals. In a later analysis, over 15,000 TCR beta sequences were associated with specific HLA alleles at a false discovery rate of 0.05. The earlier analysis of 450 to 700 of the donors excluded some 15 rarely observed V segments, including chromosome 9 orphons, because counts were too low. Most CMV-associated TCR beta chains appeared to be HLA-restricted in a later analysis, and the HLA associations seemed to be driven largely by CMV exposure. CMV serostatus was the only immune exposure information available for the cohort. In a later genetic analysis, fewer N-insertions in productive TCRs were reported among donors in an Asian-associated ancestry cluster than the roughly 710-donor mean. Because HLA typing was unavailable for some donors at each locus, only the typed subset was used in association tests. An earlier analysis of 587 of the donors showed that most TCR beta V segments appeared in productive rearrangements either about 87% or about 30% of the time, which broadly matched IMGT annotations. It was suggested by the authors that the approach could potentially be generalized to other disease states and immunological phenotypes. Correlated functional status among segregating V segments might be attributable to linkage disequilibrium, but an unknown experimental factor could not be ruled out. Sequencing depth was assumed to be roughly uniform across donors in the presence/absence analyses, though that assumption may not hold. Because the 87-base-pair reads could not distinguish some IMGT-functional V segments, including TRBV6-2 and TRBV6-3, those segments were excluded. The study gave a list of more than 150 TCR beta chains associated with cytomegalovirus. A later analysis found that HLA-associated TCR beta chains were more clonally expanded and had lower generation probabilities than equally common non-associated chains. The classifier was reported to diagnose cytomegalovirus status with high specificity and sensitivity in both the original and validation cohorts. Three of the identified cytomegalovirus-associated TCR beta chains were confirmed in vitro to be specific for cytomegalovirus antigens. A further reported finding was that TCR beta sequences accurately predicted the HLA-A and HLA-B alleles for most subjects in the first cohort. A group of highly shared sequence variants was considered likely to be a technical artifact of the sequencing pipeline. According to a later analysis, parvovirus B19, influenza, CMV and Epstein-Barr virus appeared linked to several top co-occurrence clusters. When HLA alleles, especially DR and DQ, strongly co-occurred, TCR associations were difficult to assign to individual alleles. In a later genetic analysis, a missense DCLRE1C variant was associated with V-gene and J-gene trimming of TCR beta chains, and the association was replicated in an independent cohort.

As to this clone: The specificity of this receptor is unknown. No quality values exist for individual bases; no much larger clone is one base distant.

The library was made by the immunoSEQ multiplex PCR assay. For the multiplex PCR, a mixture combining 60 forward primers for TCR Vbeta segments and 13 reverse primers for TCR Jbeta segments was used. A multiplex PCR assay on genomic DNA amplified the CDR3 region of rearranged TCR beta genes. The amplified TCR beta libraries were sequenced on the Illumina HiSeq System as 87-base-pair reads. The original methods were these. In a later analysis, around 80 million unique TCR beta chains were counted across the 666 repertoires, and around 11 million of these chains were shared by at least two donors. To remove PCR and sequencing errors, raw reads were error-corrected and collapsed into unique sequences using a nearest-neighbor algorithm that merged closely related sequences. V, D and J gene segments were assigned by aligning CDR3 sequences to IMGT reference sequences. Each retained sequence needed at least a six-nucleotide match to both a V gene segment and a J gene segment. Rearrangements were called productive when the CDR3 lacked stop codons and stayed in frame with V and J; all others were non-productive. CDR3 was defined according to IMGT convention as the region running from the second conserved V-encoded cysteine to the conserved J-encoded phenylalanine. Sequences without an unambiguous match to a single V gene segment were excluded from the earlier analysis of about 640 of the donors. An earlier analysis of just under 600 of the donors called V segments functional above 56.7% productive rearrangements and segregating when the between-donor standard deviation exceeded 5%. A statistical classification framework was built to diagnose cytomegalovirus status from the catalog of TCR beta chain sequences. A later analysis assigned V and J genes by comparing TCR nucleotide sequences with IMGT/GENE-DB human TR gene sequences. Using the TCRdist pipeline, a later analysis assigned CDR3 sequences along with most-parsimonious VDJ recombination scenarios. A later analysis defined each TCR beta chain by its CDR3 amino acid sequence plus V-gene family, and excluded reads lacking a unique V-gene family. In a later analysis, 450 to 600 highly shared, low-generation-probability nucleotide sequences were removed to address suspected cross-contamination and a sequencing artifact. In a later analysis, a clonal expansion index for each public chain was calculated from normalized within-repertoire ranks of inferred template counts. In a later analysis, generation probabilities were computed with a VDJ recombination model fitted to out-of-frame rearrangements, and the resulting probabilities were checked against IGoR. A later analysis scored TCR-TCR, TCR-HLA and TCR-CMV co-occurrence with hypergeometric tests, applying a repertoire-size bias correction to TCR pairs. A later analysis estimated false discovery rates by permuting HLA or CMV assignments 20 times. In a later analysis, co-occurring TCRs were grouped using DBSCAN, and TCRdist sequence similarity was added for clustering within HLA-allele-positive subsets. Repertoires with fewer than 30,000 or more than 120,000 public chains, plus five repertoires with anomalous nucleotide sharing, were excluded from co-occurrence clustering. In TCRdb, the immuneACCESS table is reduced to in-frame sequences with V and J assigned. These tables do not hold every clone; where another copy was compared, an unresolved V gene accounts for under half, and the others remain unexplained. V, J and clone size derive from that table, while D and trimming were established from the DNA sequence. For this sample there are 100,000 to 150,000 clones; 80% appear just once. The ten largest clonotypes hold around 10% of the sample.

Spanning cysteine to phenylalanine, the CDR3 consists of 14 amino acids. Here the CDR3 DNA is all that survives: 42 bases in frame from base 1. The germline V gene specifies MNHNS as CDR1 and SASEGT as CDR2. V is pruned by 6 bases and J by 6 bases, leaving 3 bases of the junction without a gene match. The cohort consisted of 650 to 700 healthy bone marrow donors. At the time of sampling, all cohort members were nominally healthy, though unrecorded immune exposures were likely present. The donor was CMV seropositive and belonged to the group of 250 to 300 seropositive cohort members. A peripheral blood sample was collected from each donor, and TCR beta sequencing was performed on peripheral blood mononuclear cells. The Qiagen DNeasy Blood Extraction Kit was used to extract genomic DNA from the blood cell samples.

Rearrangement joined TRBV6-1 to TRBJ1-6; 9 bases in the middle match TRBD1. The clonotype comes from a young man in good health and CMV-seropositive. The sequenced sample consisted of PBMCs. The CDR3: CASSSGQGNSPLHF. The nucleotide sequence is given as TGTGCCAGCAGCTCGGGACAGGGTAATTCACCCCTCCACTTT.